Listed below are T cell receptor beta chains from one sample, sequenced in a study of T-cell reconstitution after alpha-beta-depleted transplantation in children. TCRdb reprocessed the PCR reads via MiXCR and lists one record per CDR3 protein. The table includes 900,000 or so distinct CDR3 sequences, roughly 15% detected once. The sequencing here drew on PBMCs, mostly from graft donor cells, taken 360 days after TCRalphabeta/CD19-depleted stem cell transplant. The origin of the receptors is a male patient between 5 and 17 years old who had a stem cell transplant for acute lymphoblastic leukemia, so the T cells may come from the graft donor. The CDR3 runs from the conserved cysteine through the conserved F or W. A D gene is named only where the DNA matches it firmly. Expanded clones get a size class; other rows say once, few or many, or leave the size out.

>TRBJ2-7|TRBD2|TRBV25-1|few
TGTGCCAGCAGGGGGGGGATCGAGCAGTACTTC
CASRGGIEQYF
>TRBJ2-7|TRBD1|TRBV5-1|-
TGCGCCAGCAGCCCCGGGACAGATCTCTACGAGCAGTACTTC
CASSPGTDLYEQYF
>TRBJ2-2|-|TRBV12-3/TRBV12-4|few
TGTGCCAGCAGTTTTGCGGGGTCGGACACCGGGGAGCTGTTTTTT
CASSFAGSDTGELFF
>TRBJ1-2|-|TRBV18|-
TGTGCCAGCTCGTCCTCAGTGCTACAGGGATTCAATGGCTACACCTTC
CASSSSVLQGFNGYTF
>TRBJ2-1|-|TRBV5-1|few
TGCGCCAGCAGCACCCCGCCCCCAGGGCTGTTCTTC
CASSTPPPGLFF
>TRBJ1-4|-|TRBV5-1|few
TGCGCCAGCAGCTTGGCAGGGGTCCCAAGTAATGAAAAACTGTTTTTT
CASSLAGVPSNEKLFF
>TRBJ2-3|TRBD2|TRBV4-1|few
TGCGCCAGCAGCCAATTTAAGACTAGCGGGAGAGGGAGGACGCAGTATTTT
CASSQFKTSGRGRTQYF
>TRBJ2-7|TRBD2|TRBV11-2|-
TGTGCCAGCAGCGCCGTCTGGACTAGAAACTACGGGCAGTACTTC
CASSAVWTRNYGQYF
>TRBJ1-1|TRBD1|TRBV5-1|-
TGCGCCAGCAGAGGACAGGGCCCCACTGAAGCTTTCTTT
CASRGQGPTEAFF
>TRBJ1-2|-|TRBV12-3/TRBV12-4|-
TGTGCCAGCAGGGGCAGGTCTGGTGGCTACACCTTC
CASRGRSGGYTF
>TRBJ2-7|-|TRBV3-1|few
TGTGCCAGCAGCTTTACGGGGCTTGGCTACGAGCAGTACTTC
CASSFTGLGYEQYF
>TRBJ2-4|TRBD1|TRBV20-1|few
TGCAGTGCGAAGCCCCCGGGGGGACAGGGGTCATTAATTATCGAGTCCAAAAACATTCAGTACTTC
CSAKPPGGQGSLIIESKNIQYF
>TRBJ2-7|TRBD1|TRBV20-1|-
TGCAGTGCTACCCCCCACGCCGGGACAGCAAACTACGAGCAGTACTTC
CSATPHAGTANYEQYF
>TRBJ1-1|TRBD1|TRBV9|-
TGTGCCAGCAGCCTTAGTGGGACAGCGAACACTGAAGCTTTCTTT
CASSLSGTANTEAFF
>TRBJ2-7|TRBD1|TRBV5-1|-
TGCGCCAGCAGGGACAGGGCCTTCGACGAGCAGTACTTC
CASRDRAFDEQYF